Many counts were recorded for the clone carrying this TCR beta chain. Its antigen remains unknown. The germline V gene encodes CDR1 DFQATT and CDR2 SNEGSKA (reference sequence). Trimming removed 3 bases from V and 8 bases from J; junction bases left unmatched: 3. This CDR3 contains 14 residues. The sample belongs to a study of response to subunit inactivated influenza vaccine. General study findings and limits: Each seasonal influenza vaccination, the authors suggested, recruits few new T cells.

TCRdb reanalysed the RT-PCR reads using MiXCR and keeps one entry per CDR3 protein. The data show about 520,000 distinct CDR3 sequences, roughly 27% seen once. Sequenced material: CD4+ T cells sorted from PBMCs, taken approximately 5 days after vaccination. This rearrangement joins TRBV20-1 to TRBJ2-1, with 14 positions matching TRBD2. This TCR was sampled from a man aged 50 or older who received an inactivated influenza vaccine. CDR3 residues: CSARSTSGGDEQFF. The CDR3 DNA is TGCAGTGCTAGGTCGACTAGCGGGGGGGATGAGCAGTTCTTC.